Presented here are 27 T cell receptor beta chains from one specimen sequenced in a study of blood T cell repertoires in COVID-19. The table came from immunoSEQ multiplex PCR; TCRdb's copy has only in-frame clones and leaves some out. The table lists about 140,000 clones, under 90% of them singletons. Sequenced input: peripheral blood. These receptors all come from an elderly woman in a cohort sampled during active or convalescent COVID-19.

This chain links TRBV6-6 with TRBJ1-2; 7 bases are shared with TRBD1. The CDR3 is made up of 14 amino acids. V was clipped by 6 bases and J by 2 bases; unmatched bases: 6. Germline V CDR1 and CDR2: MNHNY, SVGAGI (reference sequence). CDR3 in amino acids: CASSLAGQNYGYTF. The CDR3 region has the DNA TGTGCCAGCAGCCTGGCGGGACAGAACTATGGCTACACCTTC.

The chain recombines TRBV5-1 with TRBJ1-3; 8 positions match TRBD1. The CDR3 consists of 17 residues. V lost 1 base, J lost 0 bases, and 6 bases stayed unmatched. Germline V gives CDR1 SGHRS, CDR2 YFSETQ. The CDR3 loop is CASSLSPQGASGNTIYF. The DNA for the CDR3 is TGCGCCAGCAGCTTGAGTCCGCAGGGGGCCTCTGGAAACACCATATATTTT.

The chain couples TRBV18 to TRBJ2-7; TRBD2 agrees at 7 bases. From germline, CDR1 is KGHSH and CDR2 LQKENI. This CDR3 spans 15 amino acids. With V trimmed by 3 bases and J by 5 bases, 10 bases remained unmatched. The CDR3 loop is CASSPGTGGLDEQYF. As DNA, the CDR3 is TGTGCCAGCTCACCGGGAACGGGGGGTCTCGACGAGCAGTACTTC.

The chain uses TRBV14 and TRBJ1-2, with a weak D call TRBD1 (6 bases). Germline assignment: CDR1 SGHDN and CDR2 FVKESK. The ends were cut back, 3 bases at V and 3 bases at J, with 17 bases in the middle. The CDR3 has 16 amino acids. The CDR3 loop reads CASSHAVNRAYYGYTF. DNA for the CDR3: TGTGCCAGCAGCCACGCAGTAAACAGGGCGTACTATGGCTACACCTTC.

The chain is built from TRBV2 and TRBJ1-5; unclear D gene. Germline lookup yields CDR1 SNHLY and CDR2 FYNNEI. Trimming took 6 bases from V and 0 from J, leaving 24 bases between them. The CDR3 is 19 residues long. CDR3 nucleotides: TGTGCCAGCAGCAATCTGGGGAAATCACTAGATTATAGCAATCAGCCCCAGCATTTT. Its translation is CASSNLGKSLDYSNQPQHF.

The gene calls are TRBV11-2 and TRBJ1-6; possible D gene TRBD1, 5 bases. Germline V gives CDR1 SGHAT, CDR2 FQNNGV. Between the trimmed V and J ends, which lost 5 bases and 7 bases, there was a span of 9 bases. The CDR3 length is 13 residues. The CDR3 region has the DNA TGTGCCAGCAGCCCAGGGTCAAATTCACCCCTCCACTTT. This translates into CASSPGSNSPLHF.

This chain links TRBV5-6 with TRBJ1-5; D possibly corresponds to TRBD1 (5 bases). CDR3 length equals 14 residues. Per the germline V gene, CDR1 is SGHDT and CDR2 is YYEEEE. Deletions cut 0 bases from V and 3 bases from J, with 7 bases between. Here the CDR3 DNA reads TGTGCCAGCAGCTTGGGACAGTCCAATCAGCCCCAGCATTTT. The encoded protein is CASSLGQSNQPQHF.

This clone was seen once. The chain combines TRBV18 with TRBJ1-1; D gene ambiguous. From germline, CDR1 is KGHSH and CDR2 LQKENI. V was trimmed by 3 bases and J by 1 base, leaving 9 bases between them. This CDR3 comprises 14 residues. DNA of the CDR3: TGTGCCAGCTCACCCTCGGTTGGGAACACTGAAGCTTTCTTT. Protein sequence: CASSPSVGNTEAFF.

This clone was observed a few times. The chain is built from TRBV7-9 and TRBJ2-1; D gene ambiguous. Germline CDR1 reads SEHNR; CDR2 reads FQNEAQ (reference sequence). Trimming pared 3 bases from V and 4 bases from J, leaving 10 bases between. The CDR3 sequence is 14 residues long. The CDR3, as DNA: TGTGCCAGCAGCTTTCCAACCGGGTACAATGAGCAGTTCTTC. Translating gives CASSFPTGYNEQFF.

CDR3 protein: CASSPKKGRVGEQYF. CDR3 DNA sequence: TGTGCCAGCAGCCCCAAGAAGGGGCGTGTTGGCGAGCAGTACTTC. The chain has TRBV21-1 and TRBJ2-7; TRBD1 is the table's D call, not checked against the DNA. TRBV21-1 is described as a pseudogene. CDR3 length equals 15 residues.

The chain joins TRBV5-1 to TRBJ2-3; tentatively, D is TRBD1 (6 bases). There are 13 residues in the CDR3. Trimming took 4 bases from V and 10 from J, leaving 16 bases between them. CDR1 and CDR2 from the germline V gene are SGHRS and YFSETQ. CDR3 nucleotide sequence: TGCGCCAGCAGCCGAGCAGGGGATGTTCCGCAGTATTTT. Its protein is CASSRAGDVPQYF.

The gene calls are TRBV5-1 and TRBJ2-3; 8 bases are shared with TRBD1. Trimming at V came to 0 bases and at J to 4 bases, leaving 7 bases not matched to a gene. Germline CDR1 reads SGHRS; CDR2 reads YFSETQ. This CDR3 contains 16 residues. The CDR3 DNA reads as TGCGCCAGCAGCTTGGCGCCAGGGGGCAAGTCAGATACGCAGTATTTT. Protein: CASSLAPGGKSDTQYF. The full variable domain, rest sourced from reference TRBV5-1 and TRBJ2-3, is KAGVTQTPRYLIKTRGQQVTLSCSPISGHRSVSWYQQTPGQGLQFLFEYFSETQRNKGNFPGRFSGRQFSNSRSEMNVSTLELGDSALYLCASSLAPGGKSDTQYFGPGTRLTVL.

This CDR3 reads CASSFAGQDTEAFF. Written as DNA, the CDR3 is TGTGCCAGCAGCTTCGCGGGACAGGACACTGAAGCTTTCTTT. The J gene is TRBJ1-1, the V gene TRBV13, with 8 bases that match TRBD1. With 3 bases clipped from V and 3 bases from J, the junction kept 3 bases outside the gene matches. This CDR3 contains 14 residues. CDR1 is PRHDT, CDR2 FYEKMQ, per germline (reference sequence).

This rearrangement joins TRBV18 to TRBJ2-5, with 8 bases aligning to TRBD2. V lost 1 base, J lost 3 bases, and 10 bases stayed unmatched. Per the germline V gene, CDR1 is KGHSH and CDR2 is LQKENI. The length of the CDR3 is 17 residues. CDR3 in amino acids: CASSPLPAGGGKETQYF. The CDR3 DNA is TGTGCCAGCTCACCACTACCGGCGGGGGGAGGAAAAGAGACCCAGTACTTC.

The chain joins TRBV19 to TRBJ1-2, with D perhaps matching TRBD1 (6 bases). V was shortened by 5 bases and J by 4 bases, with 11 bases between the two germline ends. CDR1 LNHDA and CDR2 SQIVND come from the germline V gene (reference sequence). The CDR3 spans 13 residues. The CDR3 region is CASSGQSFYGYTF. CDR3 sequence (DNA): TGTGCCAGTAGTGGACAGTCGTTCTATGGCTACACCTTC.

The chain uses TRBV3-1 (or the pseudogene TRBV3-2) and TRBJ1-4; D gene ambiguous. Looked up from germline, CDR1 is LGHDT and CDR2 is YNNKEL (reference sequence). V lost 0 bases and J lost 4, with 12 bases in between. CDR3 size: 16 residues. The CDR3 spells CASSQENAGYNEKLFF. CDR3 in DNA: TGTGCCAGCAGCCAAGAGAACGCAGGATATAATGAAAAACTGTTTTTT.

Only a few counts were recorded for this clone. The genes are TRBV2 and TRBJ1-1, with D possibly TRBD1 on 5 matching bases. The germline CDR1 and CDR2 sequences are SNHLY and FYNNEI. CDR3 size: 15 residues. Trimming took 6 bases from V and 2 from J, leaving 16 bases between them. The CDR3 spells CASSFISTVNTEAFF. CDR3 coding DNA: TGTGCCAGCAGCTTTATATCGACAGTAAACACTGAAGCTTTCTTT.

The V call is TRBV3-1 (or the pseudogene TRBV3-2), the J call TRBJ1-2; D possibly corresponds to TRBD1 (6 bases). The CDR3 is 15 residues long. Trimming stripped 0 bases from V and 0 bases from J, with 8 bases between. The germline gives CDR1 LGHDT, CDR2 YNNKEL (reference sequence). CDR3 coding DNA: TGTGCCAGCAGCCAAGACAGGGGAGCTAACTATGGCTACACCTTC. This encodes CASSQDRGANYGYTF.

V is TRBV30 and J is TRBJ2-5; D is unclear. The CDR3 contains 11 residues. Germline V lookup: CDR1 GTSNPN, CDR2 SVGIG (reference sequence). V lost 0 bases and J 4 bases, leaving 3 bases between the germline ends. The DNA for the CDR3 is TGTGCCTGGAGTGTCGGAGAGACCCAGTACTTC. This encodes CAWSVGETQYF.

The rearrangement uses TRBV11-3 and TRBJ2-3; 7 nucleotides line up with TRBD1. V gave up 5 bases and J gave up 0 bases; unmatched junction bases: 5. CDR3 length equals 15 residues. The germline gives CDR1 SGHNT, CDR2 YENEEA. Written as DNA, the CDR3 is TGTGCCAGCAGCCTAGGGGGCACTAGCACAGATACGCAGTATTTT. Protein product: CASSLGGTSTDTQYF.

The chain links TRBV6-1 to TRBJ1-1, with a possible D match to TRBD1 (5 bases). CDR1 and CDR2 (germline): MNHNS, SASEGT. The CDR3 contains 13 residues. Trimming took 2 bases from V and 5 from J, leaving 9 bases between them. The CDR3 loop is CASSERGGTEAFF. CDR3 coding DNA: TGTGCCAGCAGTGAACGGGGGGGGACTGAAGCTTTCTTT.

The chain couples TRBV12-5 to TRBJ1-5; no firm D call. Trimming left V 5 bases short and J 4 bases short, with 9 bases between. Germline V CDR1 and CDR2: LGHNT, FRNRAP. The CDR3 is 13 amino acids. Here the CDR3 DNA reads TGTGCTAGTGGTCTATCCATTAATCAGCCCCAGCATTTT. The encoded protein is CASGLSINQPQHF.

In its sample, this clone was seen once. This chain links TRBV2 with TRBJ1-1; D is unclear. V dropped 7 bases and J dropped 5 bases, with 14 bases sitting between them. The germline CDR1 and CDR2 sequences are SNHLY and FYNNEI. The CDR3 contains 13 residues. CDR3 in amino acids: CASTRIIGTEAFF. The CDR3 DNA sequence: TGTGCCAGCACCAGGATAATCGGAACTGAAGCTTTCTTT.

The chain is built from TRBV2 and TRBJ1-1, with D unclear. V dropped 5 bases and J dropped 1 base, with 8 bases sitting between them. The CDR3 runs to 13 residues. CDR1 is SNHLY and CDR2 is FYNNEI in the germline V gene. CDR3 coding DNA: TGTGCCAGCAGTTATGGAGAGAACACTGAAGCTTTCTTT. It yields the protein CASSYGENTEAFF. Variable domain in full (rest from reference TRBV2 and TRBJ1-1): EPEVTQTPSHQVTQMGQEVILRCVPISNHLYFYWYRQILGQKVEFLVSFYNNEISEKSEIFDDQFSVERPDGSNFTLKIRSTKLEDSAMYFCASSYGENTEAFFGQGTRLTVV.

V gene TRBV19 combines with J gene TRBJ2-7; no definite D call. The CDR3 totals 11 residues. Germline V lookup: CDR1 LNHDA, CDR2 SQIVND (reference sequence). Between the trimmed V and J ends, which lost 2 bases and 4 bases, there was a span of 3 bases. This CDR3 is CASSIQYEQYF. CDR3 coding DNA: TGTGCCAGTAGTATACAGTACGAGCAGTACTTC.

V and J are TRBV3-1 (or the pseudogene TRBV3-2) and TRBJ2-7; TRBD2 agrees at 7 bases. The germline V gene has CDR1 LGHDT and CDR2 YNNKEL (reference sequence). With 6 bases clipped from V and 5 bases from J, the junction kept 4 bases outside the gene matches. The CDR3 length is 12 residues. This CDR3 reads CASSPGGDEQYV. DNA for the CDR3: TGTGCCAGCAGTCCGGGGGGAGACGAGCAGTACGTC.

The V gene is TRBV5-6, the J gene TRBJ2-5; 7 bases fit TRBD1. With 5 bases clipped from V and 0 bases from J, the junction kept 7 bases outside the gene matches. CDR1 and CDR2 from the germline V gene are SGHDT and YYEEEE. This CDR3 spans 15 amino acids. CDR3 residues: CASRTSGTDQETQYF. CDR3 nucleotides: TGTGCCAGCAGGACCTCCGGGACAGACCAAGAGACCCAGTACTTC.